These T cell receptor beta chains were read from a single sample in a study of control samples from healthy donors and cancer patients. Profiling relied on immunoSEQ multiplex PCR, and the TCRdb table lists in-frame clones only, not all of them. The repertoire includes about 89,000 clones, more than 70% of them detected once, and roughly 2.1% sits in the top ten. Sequencing was performed on blood. Source of these receptors: a woman aged 40 to 50 in good health. The CDR3 runs from the conserved cysteine through the conserved F or W. D genes are given only for firm matches. Size tells how often a clone was seen (once, few, many) or the class of an expanded clone, and some rows leave it out.

D gene: .
V gene: TRBV6-5
J gene: TRBJ1-1
clone size: .
CDR3 protein: CASRGGGTEAFF
CDR3 DNA: TGTGCCAGCAGGGGTGGGGGGACTGAAGCTTTCTTT

D gene: .
V gene: TRBV6-5
J gene: TRBJ2-3
clone size: .
CDR3 protein: CASSPSGVNSDTQYF
CDR3 DNA: TGTGCCAGCAGCCCCTCCGGGGTAAATTCGGATACGCAGTATTTT

D gene: .
V gene: TRBV3-1/TRBV3-2
J gene: TRBJ2-3
clone size: .
CDR3 protein: CASSPPGDLPSTDTQYF
CDR3 DNA: TGTGCCAGCAGCCCACCTGGAGACTTACCTAGCACAGATACGCAGTATTTT

D gene: TRBD1
V gene: TRBV7-2
J gene: TRBJ2-2
clone size: .
CDR3 protein: CATAAYRGNTGELFF
CDR3 DNA: TGTGCCACGGCCGCCTACAGGGGAAACACCGGGGAGCTGTTTTTT

D gene: .
V gene: TRBV24-1
J gene: TRBJ1-5
clone size: .
CDR3 protein: CATRGKPQHF
CDR3 DNA: TGTGCCACCAGGGGAAAGCCCCAGCATTTT

D gene: TRBD1
V gene: TRBV5-1
J gene: TRBJ1-6
clone size: .
CDR3 protein: CASSLEWGQENSPLHF
CDR3 DNA: TGCGCCAGCAGCTTGGAGTGGGGACAGGAAAATTCACCCCTCCACTTT

D gene: .
V gene: TRBV4-3
J gene: TRBJ1-2
clone size: .
CDR3 protein: CASSQDRTDGYTF
CDR3 DNA: TGCGCCAGCAGCCAAGACCGGACAGATGGCTACACCTTC

D gene: TRBD1
V gene: TRBV5-1
J gene: TRBJ2-7
clone size: .
CDR3 protein: CASSYKDRASYEQYF
CDR3 DNA: TGCGCCAGCAGCTACAAAGACAGGGCTTCCTACGAGCAGTACTTC

D gene: TRBD2
V gene: TRBV4-3
J gene: TRBJ2-1
clone size: .
CDR3 protein: CASSQPLRTSGGGSYNEQFF
CDR3 DNA: TGCGCCAGCAGCCAACCCCTGAGGACTAGCGGGGGTGGATCCTACAATGAGCAGTTCTTC

D gene: .
V gene: TRBV5-4
J gene: TRBJ1-2
clone size: .
CDR3 protein: CASSREMRDGNGYTF
CDR3 DNA: TGTGCCAGCAGCCGGGAGATGAGGGACGGAAATGGCTACACCTTC

D gene: .
V gene: TRBV10-3
J gene: TRBJ2-7
clone size: .
CDR3 protein: CAISESDREDEQYF
CDR3 DNA: TGTGCCATCAGTGAGTCAGACAGGGAGGACGAGCAGTACTTC

D gene: TRBD1
V gene: TRBV5-4
J gene: TRBJ1-3
clone size: .
CDR3 protein: CASSKQGVSGNTIYF
CDR3 DNA: TGTGCCAGCAGCAAACAGGGGGTGTCTGGAAACACCATATATTTT

D gene: .
V gene: TRBV6-2/TRBV6-3
J gene: TRBJ2-3
clone size: .
CDR3 protein: CASSPGTRGTQYF
CDR3 DNA: TGTGCCAGCAGCCCCGGGACGAGGGGGACGCAGTATTTT

D gene: .
V gene: TRBV10-3
J gene: TRBJ1-2
clone size: .
CDR3 protein: CAISESGGIGDYGYTF
CDR3 DNA: TGTGCCATCAGTGAGTCTGGGGGGATTGGTGACTATGGCTACACCTTC

D gene: TRBD2
V gene: TRBV7-6
J gene: TRBJ2-2
clone size: .
CDR3 protein: CASSSVAGGNTGELFF
CDR3 DNA: TGTGCCAGCAGCTCCGTAGCGGGGGGCAACACCGGGGAGCTGTTTTTT

D gene: TRBD1
V gene: TRBV5-6
J gene: TRBJ2-7
clone size: .
CDR3 protein: CASSRDRGSLTYEQYF
CDR3 DNA: TGTGCCAGCAGCAGGGACAGGGGGTCTTTAACCTACGAGCAGTACTTC

D gene: TRBD2
V gene: TRBV27
J gene: TRBJ2-7
clone size: .
CDR3 protein: CASSLRGAGGYEQYF
CDR3 DNA: TGTGCCAGCAGTTTACGGGGGGCGGGGGGCTACGAGCAGTACTTC

D gene: .
V gene: TRBV2
J gene: TRBJ1-2
clone size: .
CDR3 protein: CASSEGDGIYGYTF
CDR3 DNA: TGTGCCAGCAGTGAGGGCGACGGGATCTATGGCTACACCTTC

D gene: .
V gene: TRBV11-3
J gene: TRBJ1-1
clone size: .
CDR3 protein: CASRKKPEGAFF
CDR3 DNA: TGTGCTTCCCGAAAAAAGCCCGAGGGAGCTTTCTTT

D gene: TRBD1
V gene: TRBV5-1
J gene: TRBJ2-4
clone size: .
CDR3 protein: CASSLNRGQKNIQYF
CDR3 DNA: TGCGCCAGCAGCTTGAATCGGGGACAGAAAAACATTCAGTACTTC

D gene: TRBD1
V gene: TRBV7-9
J gene: TRBJ2-3
clone size: .
CDR3 protein: CASSLRDRLPDTQYF
CDR3 DNA: TGTGCCAGCAGCCTCCGGGACAGGCTCCCGGATACGCAGTATTTT

D gene: TRBD2
V gene: TRBV7-2
J gene: TRBJ2-4
clone size: .
CDR3 protein: CASSTWGSGGAKNIQYF
CDR3 DNA: TGTGCCAGCTCTACCTGGGGGAGCGGGGGGGCAAAAAACATTCAGTACTTC

D gene: .
V gene: TRBV3-1/TRBV3-2
J gene: TRBJ2-1
clone size: .
CDR3 protein: CASSPRPRDGEQFF
CDR3 DNA: TGTGCCAGCAGCCCGCGACCAAGGGATGGTGAGCAGTTCTTC

D gene: .
V gene: TRBV13
J gene: TRBJ1-1
clone size: .
CDR3 protein: CASSLVGMNTEAFF
CDR3 DNA: TGTGCCAGCAGCTTGGTGGGAATGAACACTGAAGCTTTCTTT

D gene: TRBD1
V gene: TRBV3-1/TRBV3-2
J gene: TRBJ1-2
clone size: .
CDR3 protein: CASSRTTGHHLGGYTF
CDR3 DNA: TGTGCCAGCAGCCGGACGACAGGGCACCACCTGGGGGGCTACACCTTC

D gene: .
V gene: TRBV7-9
J gene: TRBJ1-3
clone size: once
CDR3 protein: CASSLDQGNTIYF
CDR3 DNA: TGTGCCAGCAGCTTAGACCAGGGAAACACCATATATTTT

D gene: .
V gene: TRBV5-4
J gene: TRBJ1-1
clone size: .
CDR3 protein: CASSLASSTDLGGAAEAFF
CDR3 DNA: TGTGCCAGCAGCTTGGCCTCTTCGACAGATCTCGGAGGAGCGGCTGAAGCTTTCTTT

D gene: TRBD2
V gene: TRBV4-1
J gene: TRBJ2-1
clone size: once
CDR3 protein: CASSQVGLAGHKSSYNEQFF
CDR3 DNA: TGCGCCAGCAGCCAAGTGGGACTAGCGGGGCATAAAAGCTCCTACAATGAGCAGTTCTTC

D gene: .
V gene: TRBV21-1
J gene: TRBJ2-1
clone size: .
CDR3 protein: CASSPRGGRACYNEQFF
CDR3 DNA: TGTGCCAGCAGCCCCCGAGGCGGGCGAGCCTGTTACAATGAGCAGTTCTTC

D gene: TRBD1
V gene: TRBV27
J gene: TRBJ1-3
clone size: .
CDR3 protein: CASSPIGQGTSGNTIYF
CDR3 DNA: TGTGCCAGCAGTCCGATCGGACAGGGGACCTCTGGAAACACCATATATTTT

D gene: TRBD1
V gene: TRBV27
J gene: TRBJ2-1
clone size: .
CDR3 protein: CASSLSATGVYNEQFF
CDR3 DNA: TGTGCCAGCAGTTTATCGGCGACAGGGGTCTACAATGAGCAGTTCTTC

D gene: .
V gene: TRBV19
J gene: TRBJ1-2
clone size: .
CDR3 protein: CASSISYWGTTNYGYTF
CDR3 DNA: TGTGCCAGTAGTATAAGCTACTGGGGGACCACTAACTATGGCTACACCTTC

D gene: .
V gene: TRBV5-1
J gene: TRBJ2-2
clone size: .
CDR3 protein: CASTVGGMAGSPNTGELFF
CDR3 DNA: TGCGCCAGCACCGTGGGGGGTATGGCCGGGAGCCCGAACACCGGGGAGCTGTTTTTT

D gene: .
V gene: TRBV7-2
J gene: TRBJ1-1
clone size: .
CDR3 protein: CASSSGRNTEAFF
CDR3 DNA: TGTGCCAGCAGCTCCGGCCGGAACACTGAAGCTTTCTTT

D gene: .
V gene: TRBV12-3/TRBV12-4
J gene: TRBJ1-1
clone size: .
CDR3 protein: CASSRSVQIEAFF
CDR3 DNA: TGTGCCAGCAGCCGGAGTGTACAAATAGAAGCTTTCTTT

D gene: TRBD1
V gene: TRBV2
J gene: TRBJ1-1
clone size: .
CDR3 protein: CASSDVQGPGTEAFF
CDR3 DNA: TGTGCCAGCAGTGATGTACAGGGGCCGGGTACTGAAGCTTTCTTT

D gene: TRBD2
V gene: TRBV24-1
J gene: TRBJ2-1
clone size: few
CDR3 protein: CATSDRKLAGGRDEQFF
CDR3 DNA: TGTGCCACCAGTGACCGAAAACTAGCGGGGGGGCGCGATGAGCAGTTCTTC

D gene: TRBD2
V gene: TRBV19
J gene: TRBJ2-2
clone size: .
CDR3 protein: CASSMLRGDDGELFF
CDR3 DNA: TGTGCCAGTAGTATGTTGCGGGGGGATGACGGGGAGCTGTTTTTT

D gene: .
V gene: TRBV2
J gene: TRBJ1-3
clone size: .
CDR3 protein: CASTSAQGRNTIYF
CDR3 DNA: TGTGCCAGCACAAGCGCCCAGGGACGAAACACCATATATTTT

D gene: .
V gene: TRBV3-1/TRBV3-2
J gene: TRBJ2-7
clone size: .
CDR3 protein: CASSQEPARYEQYF
CDR3 DNA: TGTGCCAGCAGCCAAGAGCCGGCCCGCTACGAGCAGTACTTC

D gene: TRBD1
V gene: TRBV5-6
J gene: TRBJ1-3
clone size: .
CDR3 protein: CASSLTGAGNTIYF
CDR3 DNA: TGTGCCAGCAGCTTAACAGGGGCTGGAAACACCATATATTTT

D gene: .
V gene: TRBV27
J gene: TRBJ2-5
clone size: .
CDR3 protein: CASSLWLGETQYF
CDR3 DNA: TGTGCCAGCAGTTTATGGTTAGGTGAGACCCAGTACTTC

D gene: .
V gene: TRBV30
J gene: TRBJ1-5
clone size: .
CDR3 protein: CAWSLDSNQPQHF
CDR3 DNA: TGTGCCTGGAGTCTGGATAGCAATCAGCCCCAGCATTTT

D gene: TRBD1
V gene: TRBV9
J gene: TRBJ2-1
clone size: once
CDR3 protein: CASSAPRTGSLGDEQFF
CDR3 DNA: TGTGCCAGCAGCGCTCCCCGGACAGGGTCTTTAGGGGATGAGCAGTTCTTC

D gene: .
V gene: TRBV5-4
J gene: TRBJ2-7
clone size: .
CDR3 protein: CASSFRGDSDEQYF
CDR3 DNA: TGTGCCAGCAGCTTCAGGGGGGACTCCGACGAGCAGTACTTC

D gene: .
V gene: TRBV12-3/TRBV12-4
J gene: TRBJ1-1
clone size: .
CDR3 protein: CASSLLGGTEAFF
CDR3 DNA: TGTGCCAGCAGTTTACTGGGAGGCACTGAAGCTTTCTTT

D gene: TRBD2
V gene: TRBV5-4
J gene: TRBJ2-3
clone size: once
CDR3 protein: CASSPAGGLSDTQYF
CDR3 DNA: TGTGCCAGCAGCCCGGCGGGGGGGCTGTCAGATACGCAGTATTTT

D gene: .
V gene: TRBV7-2
J gene: TRBJ1-3
clone size: .
CDR3 protein: CASSLGQASINTIYF
CDR3 DNA: TGTGCCAGCAGCTTAGGACAGGCGTCGATCAACACCATATATTTT

D gene: .
V gene: TRBV24-1
J gene: TRBJ2-3
clone size: once
CDR3 protein: CATSAPPAVGDTQYF
CDR3 DNA: TGTGCCACCAGTGCACCCCCAGCGGTGGGGGATACGCAGTATTTT

D gene: .
V gene: TRBV5-4
J gene: TRBJ1-4
clone size: once
CDR3 protein: CASSLGGREKLFF
CDR3 DNA: TGTGCCAGCAGCTTGGGGGGGCGAGAAAAACTGTTTTTT

D gene: .
V gene: TRBV12-3/TRBV12-4
J gene: TRBJ1-5
clone size: .
CDR3 protein: CATQRVGQPQHF
CDR3 DNA: TGTGCCACCCAGAGGGTTGGCCAGCCCCAGCATTTT

D gene: TRBD2
V gene: TRBV11-1
J gene: TRBJ2-1
clone size: .
CDR3 protein: CASSELAGGQGEQFF
CDR3 DNA: TGTGCCAGCAGCGAACTAGCGGGGGGGCAGGGGGAGCAGTTCTTC

D gene: .
V gene: TRBV11-3
J gene: TRBJ2-3
clone size: few
CDR3 protein: CASSLDGNTDTQYF
CDR3 DNA: TGTGCCAGCAGCTTAGACGGGAACACAGATACGCAGTATTTT

D gene: TRBD1
V gene: TRBV6-6
J gene: TRBJ2-7
clone size: .
CDR3 protein: CASSLTGTGIHEQYF
CDR3 DNA: TGTGCCAGCAGCCTAACCGGGACAGGTATCCACGAGCAGTACTTC

D gene: TRBD2
V gene: TRBV7-2
J gene: TRBJ2-3
clone size: .
CDR3 protein: CASSSLAGARTDTQYF
CDR3 DNA: TGTGCCAGCAGCTCTTTAGCGGGGGCCCGCACAGATACGCAGTATTTT